This TCR beta chain was obtained from a study of OX40 agonist ivuxolimab in advanced cancers. Background on the study: In this trial design, patients received ivuxolimab intravenously at 0.01 to 10 mg/kg every 2 weeks. A diagnosis of hepatocellular carcinoma, melanoma, renal cell or head and neck cancer was present in dose-escalation patients. Prior therapy, whether anti-PD-1, anti-PD-L1 or anti-CTLA-4, was allowed, and roughly 44% had some.

Germline assignment: CDR1 WSHSY and CDR2 SAAADI. Trimming took 9 bases from V and 1 from J; bases not matched to a gene: 8. The CDR3 is made up of 15 amino acids. Clones were sequenced by immunoSEQ multiplex PCR, and TCRdb holds only the in-frame ones, with some missing. The sample lists approximately 90,000 clones; about 90% were seen once. The specimen comprised CD4+ or CD8+ T cells sorted from blood, sampled in a trial of the OX40 agonist ivuxolimab. The rearrangement links TRBV10-2 to TRBJ2-5; 10 bases match TRBD2. This TCR came from an adult with an advanced solid tumor such as melanoma, head and neck, liver or kidney cancer. The CDR3 DNA reads as TGCGCCAGTCGGACTAGCGGAGGATTCCAAGAGACCCAGTACTTC. Translation: CASRTSGGFQETQYF.